Each of the 16 T cell receptor beta chains below was sequenced from the same sample in a study of cytomegalovirus exposure and HLA in healthy donors. With 60 Vbeta and 13 Jbeta primers, the PCR was carried out. The assay was immunoSEQ multiplex PCR, and TCRdb's table has in-frame clones only and misses some. Its clone listing holds 140,000 to 150,000 clones. Sample: PBMCs. The receptor set was obtained from a woman between 50 and 59 years old in good health and CMV-seronegative.

The chain links TRBV7-9 to TRBJ1-1, with no clear D. The CDR3 totals 17 residues. CDR1 and CDR2 from the germline V gene are SEHNR and FQNEAQ (reference sequence). Trimming removed 1 base at V and 5 bases at J, with 20 bases between. CDR3 region: CASSLDRGVWAGTEAFF. The CDR3 DNA sequence: TGTGCCAGCAGCTTAGATCGGGGAGTATGGGCTGGTACTGAAGCTTTCTTT.

The chain joins TRBV4-2 to TRBJ2-7, with D unresolved. V was clipped by 0 bases and J by 6 bases, with 12 bases between them. The CDR3 length is 14 residues. CDR1 is LGHNA, CDR2 YNFKEQ, per germline. CDR3 DNA sequence: TGTGCCAGCAGCCAAGATCGTCGGGTTTTCGAGCAGTACTTC. Its translation: CASSQDRRVFEQYF.

J is TRBJ2-7 and V is TRBV4-1; 7 bases fit TRBD2. The CDR3 length is 16 residues. The germline gives CDR1 MGHRA, CDR2 YSYEKL. The J segment lost 5 bases and the V segment lost 0 bases, leaving 10 bases of the junction unmatched. The DNA of the CDR3 is TGCGCCAGCAGCCAAGATGAGGGAGGGCGGGCGAACGAGCAGTACTTC. It yields the protein CASSQDEGGRANEQYF.

CDR3 protein: CASSRLDRGDYEQYF. The CDR3 DNA is TGTGCCAGCAGCCGCCTCGACAGGGGGGACTACGAGCAGTACTTC. The chain links TRBV7-9 to TRBJ2-7; TRBD1 aligns across 9 bases. With 5 bases clipped from V and 3 bases from J, the junction kept 8 bases outside the gene matches. Germline V gives CDR1 SEHNR, CDR2 FQNEAQ (reference sequence). There are 15 residues in the CDR3.

The rearrangement links TRBV5-5 to TRBJ1-1; D is perhaps TRBD1 (6 bases). V was shortened by 1 base and J by 5 bases, with 15 bases between the two germline ends. The CDR3 sequence is 15 residues long. Germline loops: CDR1 SGHKS, CDR2 YYEKEE (reference sequence). In nucleotides, the CDR3 is TGTGCCAGCAGCTTGTGGTTATCAGGGACAACTGAAGCTTTCTTT. This sequence encodes CASSLWLSGTTEAFF.

Here the CDR3 reads CASSLGLAGGITDTQYF. In DNA, the CDR3 is TGTGCCAGCAGCTTAGGACTAGCGGGAGGCATCACAGATACGCAGTATTTT. The rearrangement joins TRBV7-2 to TRBJ2-3, with 13 bases fitting TRBD2. Per the germline V gene, CDR1 is SGHTA and CDR2 is FQGNSA. The CDR3 length is 17 residues. Trimming at V came to 1 base and at J to 2 bases, leaving 3 bases not matched to a gene.

This sequence joins TRBV19 and TRBJ2-7; 7 positions agree with TRBD2. Germline lookup yields CDR1 LNHDA and CDR2 SQIVND (reference sequence). Germline trimming cut 5 bases from V and 1 base from J; bases unmatched to any gene: 8. The CDR3 contains 15 residues. The CDR3 DNA follows: TGTGCCAGTAGTGTCGGACTAGGGGAGTCCTACGAGCAGTACTTC. Amino acids: CASSVGLGESYEQYF.

The chain is built from TRBV9 and TRBJ1-3; a weak D match, TRBD1 (5 bases). The germline CDR1 and CDR2 sequences are SGDLS and YYNGEE. This CDR3 is built from 16 residues. Between the trimmed V and J ends, which lost 1 base and 1 base, there was a span of 12 bases. This chain's CDR3 is CASSVQGKGSGNTIYF. As DNA, the CDR3 is TGTGCCAGCAGCGTACAGGGTAAAGGTTCTGGAAACACCATATATTTT.

The chain links TRBV19 to TRBJ1-5; the D gene is possibly TRBD1 (5 bases). This CDR3 has 14 amino acids. Between the trimmed V and J ends, which lost 4 bases and 7 bases, there was a span of 14 bases. The V gene's germline CDR1 is LNHDA and CDR2 SQIVND (reference sequence). As DNA, the CDR3 is TGTGCCAGTAGTAGCACAGGCTTCGGGCAGCCCCAGCATTTT. This gives the protein CASSSTGFGQPQHF.

This chain uses TRBV19 with TRBJ2-7, with 9 bases that match TRBD1. V dropped 4 bases and J dropped 5; count of bases not matched to a gene: 6. The germline V gene encodes CDR1 LNHDA and CDR2 SQIVND (reference sequence). The CDR3 has 14 residues. The CDR3 DNA sequence: TGTGCCAGTAGTAGTAGGACAGGGGTTGACGAGCAGTACTTC. It yields the protein CASSSRTGVDEQYF. The full variable domain, its missing parts supplied by reference TRBV19 and TRBJ2-7, is DGGITQSPKYLFRKEGQNVTLSCEQNLNHDAMYWYRQDPGQGLRLIYYSQIVNDFQKGDIAEGYSVSREKKESFPLTVTSAQKNPTAFYLCASSSRTGVDEQYFGPGTRLTVT.

This sequence joins TRBV30 and TRBJ2-7; 12 bases match TRBD2. Germline V gene sequence: CDR1 GTSNPN, CDR2 SVGIG (reference sequence). V shed 3 bases and J 7 bases; nucleotides not matched to a gene: 7. CDR3 length equals 14 residues. The CDR3 reads CAWRLAGGPEEQYF. CDR3 nucleotides: TGTGCCTGGAGGCTAGCGGGGGGGCCGGAAGAGCAGTACTTC.

V is TRBV28 and J is TRBJ2-1; TRBD2 agrees at 7 bases. The CDR3 contains 14 residues. V lost 7 bases to trimming and J lost 9 bases; unmatched junction nucleotides: 12. The V gene's germline CDR1 is MDHEN and CDR2 SYDVKM. The CDR3: CASTHRAGKGEQFF. DNA of the CDR3: TGTGCCAGCACCCACCGAGCGGGGAAGGGTGAGCAGTTCTTC.

The chain combines TRBV30 with TRBJ1-5; 9 nucleotides line up with TRBD1. Germline CDR1 and CDR2: GTSNPN and SVGIG (reference sequence). V gave up 2 bases and J gave up 2 bases; unmatched junction bases: 4. The CDR3 spans 15 residues. CDR3 region: CAWSTGQGRNQPQHF. CDR3 bases: TGTGCCTGGAGTACTGGACAGGGGCGCAATCAGCCCCAGCATTTT.

The rearrangement links TRBV7-2 to TRBJ2-7; TRBD2 aligns across 11 bases. Germline loops: CDR1 SGHTA, CDR2 FQGNSA. Losses at the gene ends were 4 bases for V and 2 bases for J; bases not matched to a gene: 1. This CDR3 is built from 14 residues. CDR3 bases: TGTGCCAGCAGCTCTAGCGGGGGGCCCTACGAGCAGTACTTC. Its translation is CASSSSGGPYEQYF.

The chain is built from TRBV5-6 and TRBJ1-3; D not resolved. V was pared by 1 base and J by 0 bases, with 8 bases between. The CDR3 totals 15 residues. The germline gives CDR1 SGHDT, CDR2 YYEEEE. CDR3 coding DNA: TGTGCCAGCAGCTTGTACGCAGGCTCTGGAAACACCATATATTTT. Translated, it gives CASSLYAGSGNTIYF.

This chain uses TRBV4-2 with TRBJ2-2, with 10 bases that match TRBD2. The V and J ends lost 4 bases and 5 bases, in that order; junction bases with no gene match: 7. CDR1 is LGHNA and CDR2 is YNFKEQ in the germline V gene. The CDR3 is made up of 16 amino acids. The CDR3, as DNA: TGTGCCAGCAGCCGGCAGCGGGGGGGAGTAACCGGGGAGCTGTTTTTT. It encodes CASSRQRGGVTGELFF.